This is a list of T cell receptor beta chains from one sample in a study of T cells after yellow fever vaccination. TCRdb re-analysed the 5' RACE reads in MiXCR, keeping a single row per CDR3 protein. The sample has around 300,000 distinct CDR3 sequences; 3.5% to 5% are singletons. The material sequenced was PBMCs, taken 15 days after the yellow fever booster vaccination. These receptors all stem from a man aged 18 to 35 who received the YFV17D yellow fever vaccine. The CDR3 runs from the conserved cysteine through the conserved F or W. D genes are given only for firm matches. Clone size is stated in some rows and not others, as once, few, many or a class when expanded.

d_call clone_size j_call v_call cdr3_aa cdr3_nt
NA many TRBJ1-2 TRBV4-1 CASSQSGHPSSGYTF TGCGCCAGCAGCCAATCGGGACATCCCTCATCGGGCTACACCTTC
NA many TRBJ1-6 TRBV5-1 CASSLEGELARSPLHF TGCGCCAGCAGCTTGGAAGGGGAACTAGCTCGGTCACCCCTCCACTTT
NA many TRBJ2-7 TRBV6-1 CASGWSLDYEQYF TGTGCCAGCGGATGGAGCCTGGACTACGAGCAGTACTTC
NA NA TRBJ1-6 TRBV7-2 CASSLTGWGRDNSPLHF TGTGCCAGCAGCTTAACGGGTTGGGGTCGGGATAATTCACCCCTCCACTTT
NA many TRBJ2-5 TRBV11-2 CASSRRIQETQYF TGTGCCAGCAGTCGGCGTATCCAAGAGACCCAGTACTTC
NA few TRBJ2-2 TRBV5-1 CASSPERTTGELFF TGCGCCAGCAGCCCGGAACGTACCACCGGGGAGCTGTTTTTT
NA many TRBJ1-4 TRBV7-2 CASSGYGSTNEKLFF TGTGCCAGCAGCGGATACGGATCAACTAATGAAAAACTGTTTTTT
NA few TRBJ2-3 TRBV3-1 CASSQGTGIPDTQYF TGTGCCAGCAGCCAAGGAACGGGGATACCAGATACGCAGTATTTT
NA few TRBJ2-5 TRBV5-1 CASSQRFQETQYF TGCGCCAGCTCTCAGAGATTCCAAGAGACCCAGTACTTC
NA few TRBJ1-1 TRBV29-1 CSVCLGQGMNTEAFF TGCAGCGTTTGTCTAGGACAAGGAATGAACACTGAAGCTTTCTTT
NA few TRBJ2-5 TRBV28 CASSFLQTQYF TGTGCCAGCAGTTTCCTCCAGACCCAGTACTTC
TRBD2 many TRBJ2-3 TRBV7-2 CASSLARGGPTDTQYF TGTGCCAGCAGCTTAGCACGGGGGGGCCCCACAGATACGCAGTATTTT
NA many TRBJ1-6 TRBV15 CATSGRTGNSPLHF TGTGCCACCAGCGGCCGGACGGGGAATTCACCCCTCCACTTT
NA many TRBJ1-1 TRBV6-6 CASTLPKGGANTEAFF TGTGCCAGCACTCTCCCGAAGGGGGGCGCGAACACTGAAGCTTTCTTT
TRBD1 many TRBJ1-4 TRBV28 CASSVGQLNEKLFF TGTGCCAGCAGTGTGGGACAGCTTAATGAAAAACTGTTTTTT
TRBD1 NA TRBJ2-2 TRBV11-2 CASSLGGTFGTGATGELFF TGTGCCAGCAGCTTAGGAGGGACATTCGGGACAGGGGCCACCGGGGAGCTGTTTTTT
NA many TRBJ1-2 TRBV5-6 CASSLVGNYGYTF TGTGCCAGCAGCTTGGTTGGGAACTATGGCTACACCTTC
NA many TRBJ1-1 TRBV7-9 CASSFLGGGGTEAFF TGTGCCAGCAGCTTTTTAGGAGGGGGAGGGACTGAAGCTTTCTTT
NA many TRBJ1-4 TRBV12-3/TRBV12-4 CASSSWRAREKLFF TGTGCCAGCAGTTCATGGAGGGCGAGAGAAAAACTGTTTTTT
NA NA TRBJ2-5 TRBV7-9 CASSLVVLAEETQYF TGTGCCAGCAGCTTAGTGGTCCTTGCGGAAGAGACCCAGTACTTC
NA many TRBJ1-2 TRBV4-1 CASSQVARRGYTF TGCGCCAGCAGCCAAGTAGCCCGGCGCGGCTACACCTTC
NA many TRBJ1-2 TRBV5-1 CASSFDLNYGYTF TGCGCCAGCAGCTTTGACCTTAACTATGGCTACACCTTC